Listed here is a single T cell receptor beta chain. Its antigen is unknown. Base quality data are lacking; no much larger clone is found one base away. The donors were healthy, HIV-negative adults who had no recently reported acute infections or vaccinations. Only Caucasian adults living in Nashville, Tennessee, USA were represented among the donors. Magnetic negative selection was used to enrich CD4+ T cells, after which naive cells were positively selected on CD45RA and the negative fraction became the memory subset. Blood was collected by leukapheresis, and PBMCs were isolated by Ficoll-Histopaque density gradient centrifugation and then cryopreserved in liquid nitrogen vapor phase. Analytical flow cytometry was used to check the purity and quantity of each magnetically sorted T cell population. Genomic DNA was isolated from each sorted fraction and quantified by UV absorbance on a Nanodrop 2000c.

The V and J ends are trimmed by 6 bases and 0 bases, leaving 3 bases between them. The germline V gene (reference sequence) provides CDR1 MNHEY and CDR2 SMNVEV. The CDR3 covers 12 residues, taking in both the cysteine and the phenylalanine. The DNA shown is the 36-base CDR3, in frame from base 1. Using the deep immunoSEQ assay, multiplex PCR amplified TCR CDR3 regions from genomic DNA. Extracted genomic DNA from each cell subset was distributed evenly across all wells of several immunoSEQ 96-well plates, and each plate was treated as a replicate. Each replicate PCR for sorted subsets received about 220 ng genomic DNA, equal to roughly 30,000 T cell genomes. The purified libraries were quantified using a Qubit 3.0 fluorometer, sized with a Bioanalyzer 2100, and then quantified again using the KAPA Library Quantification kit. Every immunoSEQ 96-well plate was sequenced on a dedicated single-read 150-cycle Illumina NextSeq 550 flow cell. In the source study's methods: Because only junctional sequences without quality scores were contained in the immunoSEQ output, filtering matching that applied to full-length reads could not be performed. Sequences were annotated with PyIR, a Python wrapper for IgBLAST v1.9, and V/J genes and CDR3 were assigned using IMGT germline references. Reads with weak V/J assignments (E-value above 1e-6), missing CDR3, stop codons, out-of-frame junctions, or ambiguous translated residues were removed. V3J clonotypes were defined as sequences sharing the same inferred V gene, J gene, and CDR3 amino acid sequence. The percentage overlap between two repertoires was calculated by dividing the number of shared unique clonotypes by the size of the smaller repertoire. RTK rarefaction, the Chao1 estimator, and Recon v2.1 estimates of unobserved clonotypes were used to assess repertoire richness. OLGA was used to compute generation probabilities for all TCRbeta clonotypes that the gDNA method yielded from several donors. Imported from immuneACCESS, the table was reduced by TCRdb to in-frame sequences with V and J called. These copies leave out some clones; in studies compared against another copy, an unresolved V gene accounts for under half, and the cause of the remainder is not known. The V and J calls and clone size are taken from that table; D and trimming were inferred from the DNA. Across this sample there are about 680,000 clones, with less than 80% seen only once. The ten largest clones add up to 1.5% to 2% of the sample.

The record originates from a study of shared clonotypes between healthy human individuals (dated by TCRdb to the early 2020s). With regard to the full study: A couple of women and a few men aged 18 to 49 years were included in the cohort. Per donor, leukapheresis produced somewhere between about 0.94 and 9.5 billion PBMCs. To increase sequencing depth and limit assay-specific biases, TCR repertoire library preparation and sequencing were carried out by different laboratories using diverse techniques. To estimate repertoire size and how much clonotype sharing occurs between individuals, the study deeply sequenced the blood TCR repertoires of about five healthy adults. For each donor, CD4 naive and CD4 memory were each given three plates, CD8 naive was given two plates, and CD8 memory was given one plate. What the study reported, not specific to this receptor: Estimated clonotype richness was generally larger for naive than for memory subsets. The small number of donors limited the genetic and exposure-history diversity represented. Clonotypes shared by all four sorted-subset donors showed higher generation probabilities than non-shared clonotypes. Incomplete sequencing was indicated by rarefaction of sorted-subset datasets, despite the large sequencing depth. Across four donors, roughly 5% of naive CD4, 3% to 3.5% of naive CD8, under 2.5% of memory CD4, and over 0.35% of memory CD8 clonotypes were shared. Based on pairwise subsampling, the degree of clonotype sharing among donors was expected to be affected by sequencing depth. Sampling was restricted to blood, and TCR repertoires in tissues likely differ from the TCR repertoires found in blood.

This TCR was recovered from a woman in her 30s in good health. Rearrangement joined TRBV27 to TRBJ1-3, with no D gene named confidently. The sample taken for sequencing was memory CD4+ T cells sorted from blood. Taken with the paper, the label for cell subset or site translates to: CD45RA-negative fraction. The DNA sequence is TGTGCCAGCAGGAACTCTGGAAACACCATATATTTT. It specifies CASRNSGNTIYF.